This is a list of T cell receptor beta chains from one sample in a study of cytomegalovirus exposure and HLA in healthy donors. The data were produced by immunoSEQ multiplex PCR, yet TCRdb's version contains in-frame clones alone and is incomplete. The sample shows around 130,000 clones, over 70% of them seen only once. The specimen sequenced was PBMCs. These receptors were obtained from a woman aged 18-29 years in good health and CMV-seronegative. Each CDR3 is given without its conserved first and last residue. The order of the fields is V gene, CDR3 protein.

>TRBV6-1
ASSLAGTDTEAF
>TRBV7-8
ASSSERAGNTEAF
>TRBV5-1
ASSFTGAYEQY
>TRBV6-5
ASATQGAEAF
>TRBV9
ASSPQAGGRTDTQY
>TRBV10-1
ASSLYRGGDEQF
>TRBV6-5
ASSHTQTGEQF
>TRBV7-9
ASSGAGARGEKLF
>TRBV5-6
ASTRRWRGRDTQY
>TRBV6-1
ASSQGRPSNQPQH
>TRBV29-1
SVAIAGGGEQF
>TRBV5-5
ASSLKDFQPQH